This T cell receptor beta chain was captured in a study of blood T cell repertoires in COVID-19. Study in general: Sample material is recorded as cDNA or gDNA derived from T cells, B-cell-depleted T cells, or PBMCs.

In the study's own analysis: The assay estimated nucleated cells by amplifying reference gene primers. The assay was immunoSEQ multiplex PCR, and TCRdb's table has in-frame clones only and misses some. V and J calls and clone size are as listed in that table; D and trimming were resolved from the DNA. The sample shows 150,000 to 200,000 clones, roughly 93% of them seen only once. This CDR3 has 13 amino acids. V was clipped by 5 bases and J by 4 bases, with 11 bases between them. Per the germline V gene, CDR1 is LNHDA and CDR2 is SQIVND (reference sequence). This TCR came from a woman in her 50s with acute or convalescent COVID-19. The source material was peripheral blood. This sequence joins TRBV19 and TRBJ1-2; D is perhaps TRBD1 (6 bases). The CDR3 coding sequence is TGTGCCAGTAGTTCAACAGGGTCCTATGGCTACACCTTC. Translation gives CASSSTGSYGYTF.